These T cell receptor beta chains were read from a single sample in a study of T cells in Graves' hyperthyroidism and ophthalmopathy. TCRdb recomputed calls from the multiplex PCR reads with MiXCR, one row per CDR3 protein. The table records around 600,000 distinct CDR3 sequences, about 15% of them present only once. Sequenced input: blood. These receptor sequences come from a woman younger than 45 with Graves' hyperthyroidism. Both conserved end residues are part of each CDR3. Each record gives: V gene, J gene, clone size, D gene, CDR3 protein, CDR3 DNA. The D gene is left open where the match is weak. The size field is filled for only some rows; it gives once, few, many or a size class.

TRBV27	TRBJ1-5	many	TRBD1	CASSLTPPWTGGHQPQHF	TGTGCCAGCAGCCTCACTCCCCCGTGGACAGGGGGCCATCAGCCCCAGCATTTT
TRBV20-1	TRBJ2-3	many	-	CSGLAVTDTQYF	TGCAGTGGGCTAGCCGTCACAGATACGCAGTATTTT
TRBV5-1	TRBJ1-1	many	-	CASSLAVNTEAFF	TGCGCCAGCAGCTTGGCCGTGAACACTGAAGCTTTCTTT
TRBV7-2	TRBJ2-1	many	TRBD1	CASSLQGASGQSEQFF	TGTGCCAGCAGCTTGCAGGGGGCGAGTGGACAATCAGAGCAGTTCTTC
TRBV28	TRBJ2-2	-	-	CASRGADTSNTGELFF	TGTGCCAGCAGAGGCGCGGATACTTCGAACACCGGGGAGCTGTTTTTT
TRBV2	TRBJ1-6	-	-	CASSVWAGGTYNSPLHF	TGTGCCAGCAGTGTCTGGGCGGGAGGGACCTATAATTCACCCCTCCACTTT
TRBV5-1	TRBJ1-1	many	TRBD1	CASGQARNTEAFF	TGCGCCTCAGGACAGGCAAGGAACACTGAAGCTTTCTTT
TRBV6-1	TRBJ2-7	-	TRBD1	CASSRDRVVDEQYF	TGTGCCAGCAGCCGGGACAGGGTTGTTGACGAGCAGTACTTC
TRBV3-1	TRBJ2-1	many	TRBD2	CASSQDTSGRDYNEQFF	TGTGCCAGCAGCCAAGATACTAGCGGGAGGGACTACAATGAGCAGTTCTTC
TRBV6-5	TRBJ2-7	many	TRBD1	CASSYSIGTGAYEQYF	TGTGCCAGCAGTTACAGCATAGGGACAGGGGCCTACGAGCAGTACTTC